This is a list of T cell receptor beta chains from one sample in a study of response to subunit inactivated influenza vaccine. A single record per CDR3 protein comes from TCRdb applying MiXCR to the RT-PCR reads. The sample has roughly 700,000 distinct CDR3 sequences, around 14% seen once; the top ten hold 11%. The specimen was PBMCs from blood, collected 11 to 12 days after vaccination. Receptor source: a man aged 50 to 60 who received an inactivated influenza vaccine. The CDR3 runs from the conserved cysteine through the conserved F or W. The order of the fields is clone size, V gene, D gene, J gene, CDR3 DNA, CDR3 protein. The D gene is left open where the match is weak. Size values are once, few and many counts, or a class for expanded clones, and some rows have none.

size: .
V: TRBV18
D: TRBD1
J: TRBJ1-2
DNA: TGTGCCAGCTCACCCGGGACAGGCCCCTATGGCTACACCTTC
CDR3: CASSPGTGPYGYTF

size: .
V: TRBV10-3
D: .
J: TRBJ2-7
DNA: TGTGCCATCAGTGTTTCAGGAGCTCAAAGCTCCTACGAGCAGTACTTC
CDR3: CAISVSGAQSSYEQYF

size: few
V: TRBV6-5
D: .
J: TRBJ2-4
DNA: TGTGCCAGCAGTTACTCGGGGCGGGGCCTGAGAAACATTCAGTACTTC
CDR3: CASSYSGRGLRNIQYF

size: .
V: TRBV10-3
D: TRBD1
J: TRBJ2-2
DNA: TGTGCCATCGGCCGGGACAGGGACACCGGGGAGCTGTTTTTT
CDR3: CAIGRDRDTGELFF

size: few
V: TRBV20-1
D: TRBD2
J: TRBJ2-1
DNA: TGCAGTGCTCGTATTCTTAGCGGGAGGTCCTACAATGAGCAGTTCTTC
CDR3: CSARILSGRSYNEQFF

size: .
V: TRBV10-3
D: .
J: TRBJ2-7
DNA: TGTGCCATCAACCAACCGGGACTGCCCTCCTACGAGCAGTACTTC
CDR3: CAINQPGLPSYEQYF

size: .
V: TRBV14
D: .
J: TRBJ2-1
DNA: TGTGCCAGCAGCCAAGACCCGCGGAGCGCAACATCCTACAATGAGCAGTTCTTC
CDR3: CASSQDPRSATSYNEQFF

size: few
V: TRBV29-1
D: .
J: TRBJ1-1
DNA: TGCAGCGTTTCCTACTCACGGGAGAACACTGAAGCTTTCTTT
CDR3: CSVSYSRENTEAFF

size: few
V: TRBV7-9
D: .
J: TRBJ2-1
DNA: TGTGCCAGCAGCTTAGACTGGCAGGGTTCATACTATGAGCAGTTCTTC
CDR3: CASSLDWQGSYYEQFF

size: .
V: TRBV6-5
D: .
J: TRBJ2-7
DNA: TGTGCCAGCACCTCGACTTTTTACGAGCAGTACTTC
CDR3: CASTSTFYEQYF

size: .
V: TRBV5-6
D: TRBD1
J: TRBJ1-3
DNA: TGTCCCAGCAGCTTGTCCCCGGGACAGGGTGCTGGAAACACCATATATTTT
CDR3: CPSSLSPGQGAGNTIYF

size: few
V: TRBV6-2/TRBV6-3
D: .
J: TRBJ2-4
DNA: TGTGCCACTCGGGACGGGCCAGCCGTAAACATTCAGTACTTC
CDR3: CATRDGPAVNIQYF

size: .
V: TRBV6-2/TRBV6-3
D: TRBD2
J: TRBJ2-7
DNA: TGTGCCAGCAGTTTCGCCGGACTAGCGGGGGTAACCGAGCAGTACTTC
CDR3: CASSFAGLAGVTEQYF

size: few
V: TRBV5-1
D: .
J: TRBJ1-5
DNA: TGCGCCAGCAGCGTGGAGGTAGATCAGCCCCAGCATTTT
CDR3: CASSVEVDQPQHF

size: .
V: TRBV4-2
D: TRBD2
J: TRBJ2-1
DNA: TGTGCCAGCAGCCAGGAGCCCGGACTAGGGTACTACAATGAGCAGTTCTTC
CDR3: CASSQEPGLGYYNEQFF

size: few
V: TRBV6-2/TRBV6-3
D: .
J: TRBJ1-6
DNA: TGTGCCAGCAGTTTCATCACAGGGAATTCACCCCTCCACTTT
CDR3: CASSFITGNSPLHF

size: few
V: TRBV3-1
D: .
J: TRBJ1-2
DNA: TGTGCCAGCAGCCAACGGGGGGCCTATGGCTACACCTTC
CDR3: CASSQRGAYGYTF

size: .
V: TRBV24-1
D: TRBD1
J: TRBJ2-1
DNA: TGTGCCACCAGTGACCACCCGGACAGGGCTGGGGGGTATGAGCAGTTCTTC
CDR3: CATSDHPDRAGGYEQFF

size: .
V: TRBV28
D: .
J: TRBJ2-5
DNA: TGTGCCAGCAGTTTGGGTGGGGGTACAGAGACCCAGTACTTC
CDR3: CASSLGGGTETQYF

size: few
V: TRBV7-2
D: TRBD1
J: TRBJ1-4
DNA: TGTGCCAGCAGCTTAGGACAGGGTTGGTGGGGTGAAAAACTGTTTTTT
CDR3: CASSLGQGWWGEKLFF

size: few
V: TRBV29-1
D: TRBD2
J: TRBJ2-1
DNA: TGCAGCTCCGGTGGCGGGAGAGGGGCGAATGAGCAGTTCTTC
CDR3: CSSGGGRGANEQFF

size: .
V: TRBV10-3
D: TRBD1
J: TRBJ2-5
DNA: TGTGCCATCAGTGAGGCCGATCGAGACAGGGCCCAAGAGACCCAGTACTTC
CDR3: CAISEADRDRAQETQYF

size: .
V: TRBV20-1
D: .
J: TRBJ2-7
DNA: TGCAGTGCTAGAGGACAGTACGAGCAGTACTTC
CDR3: CSARGQYEQYF

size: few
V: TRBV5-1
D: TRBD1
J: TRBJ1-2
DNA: TGCGCCAGCAGCAGTATACAGGGGGTACGAAACTATGGCTACACCTTC
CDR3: CASSSIQGVRNYGYTF

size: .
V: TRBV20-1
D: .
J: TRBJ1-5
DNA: TGCAGTGCTAGAGGAAGGGGTACTCAGCCCCAGCATTTT
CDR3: CSARGRGTQPQHF

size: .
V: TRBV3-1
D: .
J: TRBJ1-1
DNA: TGTGCCAGCAGAAAGATTGCAGGGGACCTCACTGAAGCTTTCTTT
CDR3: CASRKIAGDLTEAFF